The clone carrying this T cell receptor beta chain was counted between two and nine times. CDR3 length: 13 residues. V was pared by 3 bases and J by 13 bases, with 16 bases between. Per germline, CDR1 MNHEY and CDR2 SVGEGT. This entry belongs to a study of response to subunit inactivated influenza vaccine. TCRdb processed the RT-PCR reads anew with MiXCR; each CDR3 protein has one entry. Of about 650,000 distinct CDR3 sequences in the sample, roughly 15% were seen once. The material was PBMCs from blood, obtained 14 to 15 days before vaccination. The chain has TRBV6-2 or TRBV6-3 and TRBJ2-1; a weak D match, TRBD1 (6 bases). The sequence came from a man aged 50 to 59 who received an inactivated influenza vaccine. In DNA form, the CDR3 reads TGTGCCAGCAGTTATCAGAGGGGGACGTTCCAGTTCTTC. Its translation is CASSYQRGTFQFF.